The present TCR beta chain was sequenced within a study of T cell responses to AZD1222 COVID-19 vaccine. Overall study findings and caveats: Females made up more of the donors, who were largely white British, and clonal diversity may have come out too low. There were vaccine-associated CD4 TCRs across spike, dominant at 160-218 and 743-854. Spike-specific TCR breadth rose after two AZD1222 doses, and depth rose as well.

Analyses pooled second doses at about 4 or about 12 weeks. The trim removed 5 bases at V and 5 bases at J, leaving 10 bases unmatched. The CDR3 loop spans 15 amino acids. Germline V gene data show CDR1 as LNHDA and CDR2 as SQIVND (reference sequence). This table comes from immunoSEQ multiplex PCR, and its TCRdb copy is limited to in-frame clones, with some not included. The profile covers about 88,000 clones, with 85% to 90% appearing a single time and approximately 5.2% taken by the ten largest. Turning to this clone: Antigen unknown.

J is TRBJ2-7 and V is TRBV19; 9 nucleotides match TRBD1. The sample here was peripheral blood, taken 28 days after the second AZD1222 dose. This sequence originates from an adult who received the AZD1222 COVID-19 vaccine. The CDR3 is CASSSSGTGNHEQYF. CDR3 DNA sequence: TGTGCCAGTAGTTCTTCCGGGACAGGGAACCACGAGCAGTACTTC.